The TCR beta chain described here comes from a study of T cell repertoires in cytomegalovirus infection. TCRdb re-analysed the reads in MiXCR, keeping a single row per CDR3 protein. The repertoire has hundreds of thousands of distinct CDR3 sequences, around 31% of them found once; the top ten carry 15% to 20%. Germline-derived CDR1 and CDR2 are SGHAT and FQNNGV. Trimming cost V 5 bases and J 8 bases; bases outside gene matches: 3. The CDR3 sequence is 12 residues long. In the case of this clonotype: The antigen is undetermined.

Sequencing used cultured PBMCs, obtained from culture after CMV antigen stimulation. This clonotype originated in a human donor in good health (CMV status not recorded). Some clones in this sample may be carry-over from other donors' samples. The chain carries TRBV11-2 and TRBJ2-3, with 8 positions matching TRBD1. CDR3 protein: CASSRTGPTQYF. CDR3 nucleotides: TGTGCCAGCAGCCGGACAGGGCCTACGCAGTATTTT.